These T cell receptor beta chains were read from a single sample in a study of read filtering for tumor transcriptome and immune sequencing. TCRdb called the reads again in MiXCR, with one record for every CDR3 protein. The data contain 39,000 or so distinct CDR3 sequences, over 10% of them seen just once; the ten biggest clones take up roughly 31%. Specimen: a population of CD138-negative cells sorted from bone marrow. All receptors derive from a donor aged 40 or over with multiple myeloma. CDR3s include the opening cysteine and the closing phenylalanine or tryptophan. Each record gives: V gene, D gene, clone size, J gene, CDR3 DNA, CDR3 protein. D genes are given only for firm matches. Some rows have no size entry. The others give once, few or many, or a class for an expanded clone.

V: TRBV5-1; D: TRBD2; size: once; J: TRBJ2-5; DNA: TGCGCCAGCAGCTCCGGCGGACTAGCTCAAGAGACCCAGTACTTC; CDR3: CASSSGGLAQETQYF
V: TRBV29-1; D: TRBD1; size: many; J: TRBJ2-2; DNA: TGCAGCGTGGACAGGGACCGGGCCGGGGAGCTGTTTTTT; CDR3: CSVDRDRAGELFF
V: TRBV12-3/TRBV12-4; D: -; size: many; J: TRBJ2-7; DNA: TGTGCCAGCAGTTTCGCAGGTTACGAGCAGTACTTC; CDR3: CASSFAGYEQYF
V: TRBV12-3/TRBV12-4; D: -; size: many; J: TRBJ2-1; DNA: TGTGCCAGCAGTTATACAGTCAGGAGCTCCTACAATGAGCAGTTCTTC; CDR3: CASSYTVRSSYNEQFF
V: TRBV5-1; D: TRBD1; size: many; J: TRBJ1-4; DNA: TGCGCCAGCAGAAACCTGGACAGGGCTAATGAAAAACTGTTTTTT; CDR3: CASRNLDRANEKLFF
V: TRBV11-3; D: -; size: many; J: TRBJ1-1; DNA: TGTGCCAGCAGCTTCCACATGAACACTGAAGCTTTCTTT; CDR3: CASSFHMNTEAFF
V: TRBV12-5; D: -; size: -; J: TRBJ1-2; DNA: TGTGCTAGTTCGAGAGAAAACTATGGCTACACCTTC; CDR3: CASSRENYGYTF
V: TRBV18; D: -; size: many; J: TRBJ1-5; DNA: TGTGCCAGCTCACCAAGCTCAGAGAATCAGCCCCAGCATTTT; CDR3: CASSPSSENQPQHF
V: TRBV5-1; D: -; size: many; J: TRBJ2-3; DNA: TGCGCCAGCAGCTTGAGGCGGGCAGCCACAGATACGCAGTATTTT; CDR3: CASSLRRAATDTQYF
V: TRBV2; D: -; size: many; J: TRBJ2-1; DNA: TGTGCCAGCAGTGAAGTAAAGCGCAATGAGCAGTTCTTC; CDR3: CASSEVKRNEQFF
V: TRBV30; D: -; size: many; J: TRBJ2-1; DNA: TGTGCCTGGAGTTCGGGGCAAGAGCAGTTCTTC; CDR3: CAWSSGQEQFF
V: TRBV20-1; D: -; size: many; J: TRBJ1-1; DNA: TGCAGTGCTAGAGCCTTGGCAGAGATTAGAAGAGCTGAAGCTTTCTTT; CDR3: CSARALAEIRRAEAFF
V: TRBV5-1; D: -; size: many; J: TRBJ2-7; DNA: TGCGCCAGCAGCTCGCCCGGTCGTAACGAGCAGTACTTC; CDR3: CASSSPGRNEQYF
V: TRBV30; D: -; size: -; J: TRBJ1-5; DNA: TGTGCCTGGAGTGTATCAGGGAGTCAGCCCCAGCATTTT; CDR3: CAWSVSGSQPQHF
V: TRBV29-1; D: -; size: few; J: TRBJ2-3; DNA: TGCAGCGTTGGTAATAAGGATACGCAGTATTTT; CDR3: CSVGNKDTQYF
V: TRBV5-1; D: TRBD1; size: many; J: TRBJ1-1; DNA: TGCGCCAGCAGCTTGGCGGGGGGACAGGGGTGGAACACTGAAGCTTTCTTT; CDR3: CASSLAGGQGWNTEAFF
V: TRBV5-1; D: TRBD1; size: many; J: TRBJ2-7; DNA: TGCGCCAGCAGCCCCGGGACAGCCCTCTGCGAGCAGTACTTC; CDR3: CASSPGTALCEQYF
V: TRBV7-3; D: TRBD2; size: many; J: TRBJ2-1; DNA: TGTGCCAGCAGCTCCGGGACTACCAATGAGCAGTTCTTC; CDR3: CASSSGTTNEQFF
V: TRBV7-9; D: TRBD2; size: -; J: TRBJ2-7; DNA: TGTGCCAGCAGACTAACTAGCGGGAGCTCCTACGAGCAGTACTTC; CDR3: CASRLTSGSSYEQYF
V: TRBV5-1; D: TRBD1; size: many; J: TRBJ2-1; DNA: TGCGCCAGCAGCAAAGTGGACAGGGGGCAGTTCGATGAGCAGTTCTTC; CDR3: CASSKVDRGQFDEQFF
V: TRBV21-1; D: -; size: many; J: TRBJ2-7; DNA: TGTGCCAGCAGCACCCACGGGGGGACAGGGGACGAGCAGTACTTC; CDR3: CASSTHGGTGDEQYF
V: TRBV6-5; D: -; size: many; J: TRBJ2-3; DNA: TGTGCCAGCAGTTACCGCGGGGGCTCCAGGGATACGCAGTATTTT; CDR3: CASSYRGGSRDTQYF
V: TRBV5-4; D: -; size: many; J: TRBJ1-2; DNA: TGTGCCAGCAGCCCAGATGGGGGGGCCTCTTACTATGGCTACACCTTC; CDR3: CASSPDGGASYYGYTF